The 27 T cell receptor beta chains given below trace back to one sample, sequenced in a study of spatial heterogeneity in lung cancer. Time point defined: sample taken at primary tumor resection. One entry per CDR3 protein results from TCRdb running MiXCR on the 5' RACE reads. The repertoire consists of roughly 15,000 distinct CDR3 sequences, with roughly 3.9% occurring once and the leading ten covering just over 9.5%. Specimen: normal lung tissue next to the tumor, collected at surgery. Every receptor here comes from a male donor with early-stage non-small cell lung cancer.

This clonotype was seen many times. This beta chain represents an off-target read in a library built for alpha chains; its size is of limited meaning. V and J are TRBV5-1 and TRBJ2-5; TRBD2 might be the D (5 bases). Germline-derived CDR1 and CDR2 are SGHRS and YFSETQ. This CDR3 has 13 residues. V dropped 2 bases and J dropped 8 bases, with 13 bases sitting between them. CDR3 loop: CASSFFGEKTQYF. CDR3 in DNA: TGCGCCAGCAGCTTCTTTGGGGAGAAAACCCAGTACTTC.

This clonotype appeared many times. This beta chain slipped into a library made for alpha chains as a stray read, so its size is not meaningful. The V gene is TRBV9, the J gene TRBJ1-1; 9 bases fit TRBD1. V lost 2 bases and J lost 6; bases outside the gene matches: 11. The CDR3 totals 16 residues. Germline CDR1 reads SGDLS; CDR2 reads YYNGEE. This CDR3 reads CASSVDLTGGLAEAFF. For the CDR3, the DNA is TGTGCCAGCAGCGTTGACTTGACAGGGGGTTTGGCTGAAGCTTTCTTT.

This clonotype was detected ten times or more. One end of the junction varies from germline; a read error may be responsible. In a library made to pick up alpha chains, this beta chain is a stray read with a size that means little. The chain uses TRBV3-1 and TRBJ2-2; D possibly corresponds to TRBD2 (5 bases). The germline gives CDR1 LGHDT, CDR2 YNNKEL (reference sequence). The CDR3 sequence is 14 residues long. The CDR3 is CASSQIAKTGELFF. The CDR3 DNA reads TGTGCCAGCAGCCAGATAGCGAAAACCGGGGAGCTGTTTTTT.

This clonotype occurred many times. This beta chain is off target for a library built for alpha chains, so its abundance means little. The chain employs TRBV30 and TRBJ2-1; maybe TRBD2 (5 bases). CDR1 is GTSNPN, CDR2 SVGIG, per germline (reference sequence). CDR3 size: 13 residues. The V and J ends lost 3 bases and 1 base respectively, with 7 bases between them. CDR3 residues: CAWSGVSYNEQFF. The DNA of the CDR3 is TGTGCCTGGAGCGGGGTTTCCTACAATGAGCAGTTCTTC. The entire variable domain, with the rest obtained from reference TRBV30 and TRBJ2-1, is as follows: SQTIHQWPATLVQPVGSPLSLECTVEGTSNPNLYWYRQAAGRGLQLLFYSVGIGQISSEVPQNLSASRPQDRQFILSSKKLLLSDSGFYLCAWSGVSYNEQFFGPGTRLTVL.

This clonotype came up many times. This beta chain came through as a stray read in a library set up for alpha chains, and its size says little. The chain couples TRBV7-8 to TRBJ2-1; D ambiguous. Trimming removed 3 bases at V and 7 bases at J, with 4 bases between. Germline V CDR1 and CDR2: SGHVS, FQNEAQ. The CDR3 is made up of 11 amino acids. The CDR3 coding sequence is TGTGCCAGCAGCTTTAGAAATGAGCAGTTCTTC. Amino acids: CASSFRNEQFF.

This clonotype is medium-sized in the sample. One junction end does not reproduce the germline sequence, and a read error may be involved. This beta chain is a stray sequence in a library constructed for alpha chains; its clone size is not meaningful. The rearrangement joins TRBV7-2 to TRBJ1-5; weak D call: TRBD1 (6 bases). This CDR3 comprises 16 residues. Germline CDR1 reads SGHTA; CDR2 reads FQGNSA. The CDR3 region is CASSSHGRGAHQPQHF. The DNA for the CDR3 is TGTGCTAGCAGCTCCCACGGTAGGGGGGCCCATCAGCCCCAGCATTTT.

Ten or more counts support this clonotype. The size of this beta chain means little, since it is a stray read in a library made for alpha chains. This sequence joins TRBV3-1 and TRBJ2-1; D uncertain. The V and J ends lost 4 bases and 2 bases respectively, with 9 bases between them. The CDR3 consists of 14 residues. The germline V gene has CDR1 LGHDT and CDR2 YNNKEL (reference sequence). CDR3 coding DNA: TGTGCCAGCAGCCTCCTTGGTACCTACAATGAGCAGTTCTTC. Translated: CASSLLGTYNEQFF.

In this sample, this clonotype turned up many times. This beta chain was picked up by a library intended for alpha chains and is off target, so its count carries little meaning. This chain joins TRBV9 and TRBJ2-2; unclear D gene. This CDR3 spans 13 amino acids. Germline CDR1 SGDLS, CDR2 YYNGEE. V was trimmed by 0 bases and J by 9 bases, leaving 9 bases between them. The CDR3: CASSVERHRELFF. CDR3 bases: TGTGCCAGCAGCGTAGAACGGCACCGGGAGCTGTTTTTT.

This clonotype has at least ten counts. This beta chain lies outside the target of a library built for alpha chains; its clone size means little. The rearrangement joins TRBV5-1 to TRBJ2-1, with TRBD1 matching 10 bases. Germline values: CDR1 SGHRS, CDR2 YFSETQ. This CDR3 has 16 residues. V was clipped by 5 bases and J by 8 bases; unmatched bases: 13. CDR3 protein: CASSFPDRGRSHEQFF. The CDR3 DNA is TGCGCCAGCAGTTTTCCCGACAGGGGGCGGTCCCATGAGCAGTTCTTC. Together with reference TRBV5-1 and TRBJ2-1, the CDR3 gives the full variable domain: KAGVTQTPRYLIKTRGQQVTLSCSPISGHRSVSWYQQTPGQGLQFLFEYFSETQRNKGNFPGRFSGRQFSNSRSEMNVSTLELGDSALYLCASSFPDRGRSHEQFFGPGTRLTVL.

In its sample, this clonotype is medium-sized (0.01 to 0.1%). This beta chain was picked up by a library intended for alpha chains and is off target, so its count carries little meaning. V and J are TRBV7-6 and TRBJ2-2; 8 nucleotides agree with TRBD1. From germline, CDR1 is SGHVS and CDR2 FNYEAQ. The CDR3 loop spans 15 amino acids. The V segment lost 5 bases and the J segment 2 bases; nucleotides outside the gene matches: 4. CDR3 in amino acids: CASSLGQVNTGELFF. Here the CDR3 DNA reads TGTGCCAGCAGCCTGGGACAGGTTAACACCGGGGAGCTGTTTTTT.

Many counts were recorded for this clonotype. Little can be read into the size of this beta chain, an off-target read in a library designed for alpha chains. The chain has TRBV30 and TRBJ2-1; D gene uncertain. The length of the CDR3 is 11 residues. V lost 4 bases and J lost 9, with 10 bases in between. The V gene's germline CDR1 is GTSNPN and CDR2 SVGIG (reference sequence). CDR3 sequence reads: CAWMSSPEQFF. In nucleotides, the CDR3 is TGTGCCTGGATGTCTTCGCCTGAGCAGTTCTTC.

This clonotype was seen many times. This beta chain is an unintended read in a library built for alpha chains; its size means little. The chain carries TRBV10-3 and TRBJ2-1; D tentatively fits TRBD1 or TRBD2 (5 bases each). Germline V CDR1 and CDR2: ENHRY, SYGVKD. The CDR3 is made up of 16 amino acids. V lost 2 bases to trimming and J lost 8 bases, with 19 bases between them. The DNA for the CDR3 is TGTGCCATCAGTGAGGGTACCGGGACGCCTGGCGATGAGCAGTTCTTC. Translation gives CAISEGTGTPGDEQFF.

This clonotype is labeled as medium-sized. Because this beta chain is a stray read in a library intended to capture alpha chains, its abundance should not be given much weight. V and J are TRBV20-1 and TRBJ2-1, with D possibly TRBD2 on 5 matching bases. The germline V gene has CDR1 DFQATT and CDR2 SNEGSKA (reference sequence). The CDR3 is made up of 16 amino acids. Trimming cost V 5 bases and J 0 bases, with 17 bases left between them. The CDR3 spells CSAYGGLLSSYNEQFF. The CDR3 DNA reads TGCAGTGCTTACGGCGGGCTCTTAAGCTCCTACAATGAGCAGTTCTTC.

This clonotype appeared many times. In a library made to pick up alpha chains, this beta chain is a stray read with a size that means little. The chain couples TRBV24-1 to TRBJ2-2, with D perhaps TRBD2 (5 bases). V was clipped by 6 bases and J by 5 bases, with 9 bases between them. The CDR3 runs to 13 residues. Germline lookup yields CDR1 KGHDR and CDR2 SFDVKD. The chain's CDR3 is CATSRGGTGELFF. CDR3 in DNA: TGTGCCACCAGTCGGGGTGGGACCGGGGAGCTGTTTTTT.

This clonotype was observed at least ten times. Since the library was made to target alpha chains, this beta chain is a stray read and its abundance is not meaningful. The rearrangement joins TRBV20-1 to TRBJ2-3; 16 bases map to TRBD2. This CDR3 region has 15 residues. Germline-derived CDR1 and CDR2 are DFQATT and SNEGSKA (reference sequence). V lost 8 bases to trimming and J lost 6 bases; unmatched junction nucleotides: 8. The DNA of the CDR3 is TGCAGTACGACCGGGACTAGCGGGAGGGCCGATACGCAGTATTTT. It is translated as CSTTGTSGRADTQYF.

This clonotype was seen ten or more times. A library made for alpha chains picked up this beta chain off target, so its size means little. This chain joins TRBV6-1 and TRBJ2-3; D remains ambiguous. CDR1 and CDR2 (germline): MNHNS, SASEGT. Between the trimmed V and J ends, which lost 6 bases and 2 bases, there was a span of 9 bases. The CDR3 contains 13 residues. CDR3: CASSFGDTDTQYF. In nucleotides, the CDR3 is TGTGCCAGCAGCTTCGGAGACACAGATACGCAGTATTTT.

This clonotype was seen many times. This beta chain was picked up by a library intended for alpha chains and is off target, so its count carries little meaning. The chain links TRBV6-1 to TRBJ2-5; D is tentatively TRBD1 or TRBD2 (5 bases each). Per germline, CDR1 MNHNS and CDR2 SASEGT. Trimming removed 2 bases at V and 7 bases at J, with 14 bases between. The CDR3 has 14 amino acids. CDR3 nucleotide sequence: TGTGCCAGCAGTGAACGCCTGGGGGAGTGGACCCAGTACTTC. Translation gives CASSERLGEWTQYF.

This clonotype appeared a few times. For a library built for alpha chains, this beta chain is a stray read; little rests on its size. The CDR3 coding sequence is TGCGCCAGCAGTGACGCGGACGGAGGTCGGGATACGCAGTATTTT. Its translation: CASSDADGGRDTQYF. V and J are TRBV10-1 and TRBJ2-3; TRBD2 might be the D (5 bases). Trimming shortened V by 3 bases and J by 6 bases, and 16 bases separated the two germline ends. Germline V lookup: CDR1 WNHNN, CDR2 SYGVQD (reference sequence). The CDR3 extends over 15 amino acids.

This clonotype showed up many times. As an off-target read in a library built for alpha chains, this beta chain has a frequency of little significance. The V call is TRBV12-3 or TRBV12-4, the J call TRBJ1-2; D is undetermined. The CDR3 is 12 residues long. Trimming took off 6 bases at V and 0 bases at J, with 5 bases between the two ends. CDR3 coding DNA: TGTGCCAGCAGCAAGTCTAACTATGGCTACACCTTC. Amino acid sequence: CASSKSNYGYTF.

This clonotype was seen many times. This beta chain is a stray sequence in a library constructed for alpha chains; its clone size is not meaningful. The CDR3 protein is CASNQGRETQYF. CDR3 in DNA: TGTGCCAGCAACCAGGGCAGAGAGACCCAGTACTTC. The V gene is TRBV6-6, the J gene TRBJ2-5; perhaps TRBD1 as D (5 bases). Trimming pared 7 bases from V and 4 bases from J, leaving 10 bases between. Germline CDR1 reads MNHNY; CDR2 reads SVGAGI (reference sequence). The CDR3 covers 12 residues.

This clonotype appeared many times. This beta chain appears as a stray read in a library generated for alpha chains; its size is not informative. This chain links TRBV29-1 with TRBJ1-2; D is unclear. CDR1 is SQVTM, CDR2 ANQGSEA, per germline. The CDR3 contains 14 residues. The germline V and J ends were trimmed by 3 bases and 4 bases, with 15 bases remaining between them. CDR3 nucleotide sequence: TGCAGCGTTGACGGGTCCTCGCGGGGCTATGGCTACACCTTC. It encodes CSVDGSSRGYGYTF.

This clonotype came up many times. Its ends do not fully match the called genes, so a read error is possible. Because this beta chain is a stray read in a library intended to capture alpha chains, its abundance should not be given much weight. DNA for the CDR3: TGTGCCAGCAGCCGCTTGGGACAGGGGCGAGGCCCCCTTTTT. Its translation: CASSRLGQGRGPLF. The chain is built from TRBV7-2 and TRBJ2-3, with 10 bases matching TRBD1. Germline-derived CDR1 and CDR2 are SGHTA and FQGNSA. The CDR3 spans 14 residues.

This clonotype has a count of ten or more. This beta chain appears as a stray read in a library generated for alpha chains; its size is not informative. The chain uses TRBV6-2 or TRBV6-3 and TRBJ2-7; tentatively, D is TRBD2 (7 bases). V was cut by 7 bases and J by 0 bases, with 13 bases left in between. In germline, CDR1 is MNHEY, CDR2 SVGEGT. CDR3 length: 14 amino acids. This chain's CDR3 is CASIRGGTSYEQYF. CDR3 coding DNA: TGTGCCAGCATCAGGGGAGGGACCTCCTACGAGCAGTACTTC.

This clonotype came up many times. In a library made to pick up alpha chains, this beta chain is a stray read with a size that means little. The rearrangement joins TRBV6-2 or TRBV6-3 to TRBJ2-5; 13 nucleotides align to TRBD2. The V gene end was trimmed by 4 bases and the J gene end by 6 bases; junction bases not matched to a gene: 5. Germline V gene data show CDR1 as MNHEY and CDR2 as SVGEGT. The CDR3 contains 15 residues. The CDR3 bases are TGTGCCAGCAGTTCGGGACTAGCGGGGACGAAGACCCAGTACTTC. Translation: CASSSGLAGTKTQYF.

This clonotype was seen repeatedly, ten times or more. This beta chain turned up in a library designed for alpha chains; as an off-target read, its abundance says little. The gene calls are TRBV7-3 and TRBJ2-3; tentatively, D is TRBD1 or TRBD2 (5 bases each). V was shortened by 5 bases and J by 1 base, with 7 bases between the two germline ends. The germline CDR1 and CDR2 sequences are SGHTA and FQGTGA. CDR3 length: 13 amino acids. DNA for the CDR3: TGTGCCAGCAGCGAGGGACGCACAGATACGCAGTATTTT. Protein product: CASSEGRTDTQYF.

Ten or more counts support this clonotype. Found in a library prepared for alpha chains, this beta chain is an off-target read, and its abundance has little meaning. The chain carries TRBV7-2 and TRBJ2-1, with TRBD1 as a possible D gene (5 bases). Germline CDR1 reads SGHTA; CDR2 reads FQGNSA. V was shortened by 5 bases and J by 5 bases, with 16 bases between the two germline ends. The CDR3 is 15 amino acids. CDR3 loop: CASSAWTISHNEQFF. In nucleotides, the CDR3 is TGTGCCAGCAGCGCCTGGACAATTAGCCACAATGAGCAGTTCTTC.

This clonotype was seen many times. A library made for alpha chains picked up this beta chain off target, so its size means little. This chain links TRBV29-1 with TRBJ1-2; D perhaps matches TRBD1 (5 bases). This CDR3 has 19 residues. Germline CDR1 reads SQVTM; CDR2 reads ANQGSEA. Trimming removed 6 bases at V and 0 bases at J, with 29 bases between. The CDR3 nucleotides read TGCAGCGTCGCAGGCGGTTCCTCGCTTCTCCGGGGGTCTAACTATGGCTACACCTTC. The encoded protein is CSVAGGSSLLRGSNYGYTF.